This is a list of T cell receptor beta chains from one sample in a study of shared clonotypes between healthy human individuals. Sequencing was performed with immunoSEQ multiplex PCR; in TCRdb, only in-frame clones are kept and a portion is missing. Of about 770,000 clones in the sample, roughly 72% were seen once. Sequenced material: memory CD4+ T cells sorted from blood. These receptors originate from a woman aged 25 to 45 in good health. CDR3s include the opening cysteine and the closing phenylalanine or tryptophan. Fields, in order: clone size, D gene, J gene, CDR3 length, V gene, CDR3 DNA, CDR3 protein. D genes are given only for firm matches. Clone size appears in some rows only: once, few, many, or a class for an expanded clone.

abundance: NA; d_gene: TRBD2; j_gene: TRBJ2-2; len: 15; v_gene: TRBV27; CDR3nt: TGTGCCAGCAGTTTAGCGGGAGGTTGGACCGGGGAGCTGTTTTTT; CDR3aa: CASSLAGGWTGELFF
abundance: NA; d_gene: NA; j_gene: TRBJ1-5; len: 13; v_gene: TRBV6-1; CDR3nt: TGTGCCAGCAGTGAACGCAGGGGTCAGCCCCAGCATTTT; CDR3aa: CASSERRGQPQHF
abundance: NA; d_gene: NA; j_gene: TRBJ2-5; len: 14; v_gene: TRBV28; CDR3nt: TGTGCCAGCAGTTTTCCAGGGGATCAAGAGACCCAGTACTTC; CDR3aa: CASSFPGDQETQYF
abundance: NA; d_gene: NA; j_gene: TRBJ1-4; len: 15; v_gene: TRBV2; CDR3nt: TGTGCCAGCAGTGACTACACTGCAACTAATGAAAAACTGTTTTTT; CDR3aa: CASSDYTATNEKLFF
abundance: once; d_gene: TRBD2; j_gene: TRBJ2-7; len: 16; v_gene: TRBV25-1; CDR3nt: TGTGCCAGCAGCGCCCCCGGGACTAGCGGGAGTTACGAGCAGTACTTC; CDR3aa: CASSAPGTSGSYEQYF
abundance: NA; d_gene: NA; j_gene: TRBJ2-2; len: 16; v_gene: TRBV18; CDR3nt: TGTGCCAGCTCACCACCGTACGTCAGGGAGACCGGGGAGCTGTTTTTT; CDR3aa: CASSPPYVRETGELFF
abundance: few; d_gene: NA; j_gene: TRBJ1-1; len: 13; v_gene: TRBV2; CDR3nt: TGTGCCAGCAGTGGACGGCCGAACACTGAAGCTTTCTTT; CDR3aa: CASSGRPNTEAFF
abundance: NA; d_gene: NA; j_gene: TRBJ2-2; len: 16; v_gene: TRBV2; CDR3nt: TGTGCCAGCAGTGATGTTGGGCAGAGGAACACCGGGGAGCTGTTTTTT; CDR3aa: CASSDVGQRNTGELFF
abundance: NA; d_gene: NA; j_gene: TRBJ1-2; len: 10; v_gene: TRBV2; CDR3nt: TGTGCCAGCGCTAACTATGGCTACACCTTC; CDR3aa: CASANYGYTF
abundance: NA; d_gene: NA; j_gene: TRBJ2-1; len: 17; v_gene: TRBV4-2; CDR3nt: TGTGCCAGCAGCCAGCTAACGGGGGATCCCTCCTACAATGAGCAGTTCTTC; CDR3aa: CASSQLTGDPSYNEQFF
abundance: NA; d_gene: NA; j_gene: TRBJ1-5; len: 15; v_gene: TRBV13; CDR3nt: TGTGCCAGCTTGGATGTAAACGACAGCAATCAGCCCCAGCATTTT; CDR3aa: CASLDVNDSNQPQHF
abundance: NA; d_gene: NA; j_gene: TRBJ1-1; len: 14; v_gene: TRBV6-5; CDR3nt: TGTGCCAGCAGTTACTCGGTCGGACGGGATGAAGCTTTCTTT; CDR3aa: CASSYSVGRDEAFF
abundance: NA; d_gene: TRBD2; j_gene: TRBJ2-7; len: 16; v_gene: TRBV4-2; CDR3nt: TGTGCCAGCAGCTTGGGTGGCGGGAGCAGCTCCTACGAGCAGTACTTC; CDR3aa: CASSLGGGSSSYEQYF
abundance: NA; d_gene: NA; j_gene: TRBJ2-7; len: 14; v_gene: TRBV14; CDR3nt: TGTGCCAGCAGCCAAGTAGACAGACCCTACGAGCAGTACTTC; CDR3aa: CASSQVDRPYEQYF
abundance: NA; d_gene: TRBD2; j_gene: TRBJ2-5; len: 14; v_gene: TRBV10-3; CDR3nt: TGTGCCATCAGTGTGACTAGCGGACAAGAGACCCAGTACTTC; CDR3aa: CAISVTSGQETQYF
abundance: NA; d_gene: NA; j_gene: TRBJ1-1; len: 13; v_gene: TRBV5-4; CDR3nt: TGTGCCAGCAGCTCACCCGGGAGCACTGAAGCTTTCTTT; CDR3aa: CASSSPGSTEAFF
abundance: NA; d_gene: TRBD2; j_gene: TRBJ2-7; len: 15; v_gene: TRBV2; CDR3nt: TGTGCCAGCAAGGCGGCTAGCGGGAGCTCCTACGAGCAGTACTTC; CDR3aa: CASKAASGSSYEQYF
abundance: NA; d_gene: NA; j_gene: TRBJ2-5; len: 15; v_gene: TRBV4-1; CDR3nt: TGCGCCAGCAGCCAAGTTCGGGGGGCGAGAGAGACCCAGTACTTC; CDR3aa: CASSQVRGARETQYF
abundance: NA; d_gene: NA; j_gene: TRBJ1-1; len: 15; v_gene: TRBV27; CDR3nt: TGTGCCAGCAGTTATAGGGGGAAGAGCGACACTGAAGCTTTCTTT; CDR3aa: CASSYRGKSDTEAFF
abundance: NA; d_gene: NA; j_gene: TRBJ2-5; len: 14; v_gene: TRBV6-5; CDR3nt: TGTGCCAGCAGTCTCCCCGGGCTTCGGGAGACCCAGTACTTC; CDR3aa: CASSLPGLRETQYF
abundance: NA; d_gene: TRBD1; j_gene: TRBJ1-1; len: 15; v_gene: TRBV6-1; CDR3nt: TGTGCCAGCAGACCCGGACAGGACTCGAACACTGAAGCTTTCTTT; CDR3aa: CASRPGQDSNTEAFF
abundance: NA; d_gene: NA; j_gene: TRBJ1-3; len: 15; v_gene: TRBV5-6; CDR3nt: TGTGCCAGCAGCACCTCAGGGACGCCTGGAAACACCATATATTTT; CDR3aa: CASSTSGTPGNTIYF
abundance: NA; d_gene: TRBD2; j_gene: TRBJ2-3; len: 16; v_gene: TRBV5-1; CDR3nt: TGCGCCAGCAGCTACTATAGCGGGAGGGCCCAAGATACGCAGTATTTT; CDR3aa: CASSYYSGRAQDTQYF
abundance: NA; d_gene: TRBD2; j_gene: TRBJ2-3; len: 17; v_gene: TRBV18; CDR3nt: TGTGCCAGCTCAACGGACTCGGGACTAGCGGGAGGAGATACGCAGTATTTT; CDR3aa: CASSTDSGLAGGDTQYF
abundance: NA; d_gene: NA; j_gene: TRBJ1-2; len: 13; v_gene: TRBV6-5; CDR3nt: TGTGCCAGCAGTCCTACAGGGAGCTATGGCTACACCTTC; CDR3aa: CASSPTGSYGYTF
abundance: NA; d_gene: NA; j_gene: TRBJ2-3; len: 14; v_gene: TRBV28; CDR3nt: TGTGCCAGCAGACGCCTGGGGGGCACAGATACGCAGTATTTT; CDR3aa: CASRRLGGTDTQYF
abundance: NA; d_gene: NA; j_gene: TRBJ2-1; len: 15; v_gene: TRBV5-1; CDR3nt: TGCGCCAGCAGCTTGGATGTTAGTGCCTACAATGAGCAGTTCTTC; CDR3aa: CASSLDVSAYNEQFF
abundance: once; d_gene: NA; j_gene: TRBJ2-6; len: 15; v_gene: TRBV5-8; CDR3nt: TGTGCCAGCAGCTTGACAGGGTTAGGGGCCAACGTCCTGACTTTC; CDR3aa: CASSLTGLGANVLTF
abundance: NA; d_gene: NA; j_gene: TRBJ2-2; len: 12; v_gene: TRBV18; CDR3nt: TGTGCCAGCGAGTTGAACACCGGGGAGCTGTTTTTT; CDR3aa: CASELNTGELFF
abundance: few; d_gene: NA; j_gene: TRBJ1-5; len: 14; v_gene: TRBV27; CDR3nt: TGTGCCAGCAGTTTAAGACAGTCTAATCAGCCCCAGCATTTT; CDR3aa: CASSLRQSNQPQHF
abundance: NA; d_gene: TRBD1; j_gene: TRBJ2-7; len: 15; v_gene: TRBV13; CDR3nt: TGTGCCAGCAACAAACAGGGGCTAACTATCTACGAGCAGTACTTC; CDR3aa: CASNKQGLTIYEQYF
abundance: NA; d_gene: NA; j_gene: TRBJ2-1; len: 13; v_gene: TRBV7-9; CDR3nt: TGTGCCAGCAGACCGATTACTTCCGGTGAGCAGTTCTTC; CDR3aa: CASRPITSGEQFF
abundance: NA; d_gene: NA; j_gene: TRBJ1-2; len: 12; v_gene: TRBV6-1; CDR3nt: TGTGCTGCCTGGACCGGGAACTATGGCTACACCTTC; CDR3aa: CAAWTGNYGYTF
abundance: few; d_gene: NA; j_gene: TRBJ1-1; len: 13; v_gene: TRBV28; CDR3nt: TGTGCCAGCGGCCTAGGGGGAGAGGGGGTAGCTTTCTTT; CDR3aa: CASGLGGEGVAFF
abundance: NA; d_gene: NA; j_gene: TRBJ2-5; len: 15; v_gene: TRBV6-1; CDR3nt: TGTGCCAGCAGTGTAGACCCGGGCGGTCAAGAGACCCAGTACTTC; CDR3aa: CASSVDPGGQETQYF
abundance: NA; d_gene: NA; j_gene: TRBJ2-1; len: 14; v_gene: TRBV28; CDR3nt: TGTGCCAGCACCAAACCGCCGGCAGGCAGGGAGCAGTTCTTC; CDR3aa: CASTKPPAGREQFF
abundance: NA; d_gene: TRBD2; j_gene: TRBJ2-2; len: 18; v_gene: TRBV11-2; CDR3nt: TGTGCCAGCAGCTCCCCTGGCCTAGCGGGAGCGGGGAACGGGGAGCTGTTTTTT; CDR3aa: CASSSPGLAGAGNGELFF
abundance: NA; d_gene: NA; j_gene: TRBJ1-2; len: 13; v_gene: TRBV18; CDR3nt: TGTGCCAGCTCACCGAAGGAGGACTATGGCTACACCTTC; CDR3aa: CASSPKEDYGYTF
abundance: NA; d_gene: TRBD1; j_gene: TRBJ1-2; len: 15; v_gene: TRBV19; CDR3nt: TGTGCCAGAAGGACAGGTTCGCGGAGGAACTATGGCTACACTTTC; CDR3aa: CARRTGSRRNYGYTF
abundance: NA; d_gene: NA; j_gene: TRBJ2-7; len: 14; v_gene: TRBV7-8; CDR3nt: TGTGCCAGCAGCTTGCCGGGGTTCTCCTACGAGCAGTACTTC; CDR3aa: CASSLPGFSYEQYF
abundance: NA; d_gene: TRBD1; j_gene: TRBJ1-4; len: 16; v_gene: TRBV7-6; CDR3nt: TGTGCCAGCAGCTTAAACGGACAGGGCGGGTATGAAAAACTGTTTTTT; CDR3aa: CASSLNGQGGYEKLFF
abundance: NA; d_gene: NA; j_gene: TRBJ2-3; len: 13; v_gene: TRBV27; CDR3nt: TGTGCCAGCAGTTTAAAGACCACAGATACGCAGTATTTT; CDR3aa: CASSLKTTDTQYF
abundance: NA; d_gene: TRBD2; j_gene: TRBJ2-1; len: 14; v_gene: TRBV19; CDR3nt: TGTGCCAGTAGTATAGGGACTAGAGCCGATGAGCAGTTCTTC; CDR3aa: CASSIGTRADEQFF
abundance: NA; d_gene: NA; j_gene: TRBJ2-7; len: 14; v_gene: TRBV11-2; CDR3nt: TGTGCCAGCAGCCTAACGACAGACTTCGAATCCAAGTACTTC; CDR3aa: CASSLTTDFESKYF
abundance: NA; d_gene: TRBD1; j_gene: TRBJ1-2; len: 14; v_gene: TRBV5-1; CDR3nt: TGCGCCAGCAGCTTGACAGGGGAGAACTATGGCTACACCTTC; CDR3aa: CASSLTGENYGYTF
abundance: NA; d_gene: TRBD2; j_gene: TRBJ2-3; len: 14; v_gene: TRBV5-4; CDR3nt: TGTGCCAGCAGCGTAAGCGGGAGTGGAGATACGCAGTATTTT; CDR3aa: CASSVSGSGDTQYF
abundance: NA; d_gene: TRBD2; j_gene: TRBJ2-1; len: 19; v_gene: TRBV27; CDR3nt: TGTGCCAGCAGTTTTTTTGCGTCGAATAGCGGGAGAACTTTCAATGAGCAGTTCTTC; CDR3aa: CASSFFASNSGRTFNEQFF
abundance: NA; d_gene: TRBD1; j_gene: TRBJ2-5; len: 17; v_gene: TRBV7-9; CDR3nt: TGTGCCAGCACCCCCCCGGCCGGGACAGGGTCGTTAGAGACCCAGTACTTC; CDR3aa: CASTPPAGTGSLETQYF
abundance: few; d_gene: TRBD2; j_gene: TRBJ2-7; len: 15; v_gene: TRBV5-1; CDR3nt: TGCGCCAGCAGCTCGGGGTTAGCGGGGGCCGGCGAGCAGTACTTC; CDR3aa: CASSSGLAGAGEQYF
abundance: NA; d_gene: NA; j_gene: TRBJ1-2; len: 13; v_gene: TRBV7-8; CDR3nt: TGTGCCAGCAGCGCTCGCACGGTATATGGCTACACCTTC; CDR3aa: CASSARTVYGYTF
abundance: NA; d_gene: NA; j_gene: TRBJ1-4; len: 15; v_gene: TRBV5-4; CDR3nt: TGTGCCAGCAGCTTGGGGGGCGCGACTAATGAAAAACTGTTTTTT; CDR3aa: CASSLGGATNEKLFF
abundance: NA; d_gene: TRBD2; j_gene: TRBJ2-2; len: 19; v_gene: TRBV11-2; CDR3nt: TGTGCCAGCAGCCCCCGGCAACTAGCGGGAGGTCCGAACACCGGGGAGCTGTTTTTT; CDR3aa: CASSPRQLAGGPNTGELFF
abundance: NA; d_gene: NA; j_gene: TRBJ2-7; len: 14; v_gene: TRBV5-1; CDR3nt: TGCGCCAGCAGCTTAGTCCCGCCGACCTACGAGCAGTACTTC; CDR3aa: CASSLVPPTYEQYF